This T cell receptor (beta chain) was sequenced during a study of identical twins (dated by TCRdb to 2016 to 2017). Study-level background: To test whether fetal clonotypes persist, the study used deep sequencing on TCR alpha and beta repertoires from monozygotic twins, unrelated adults of various ages, and cord blood. Replicate twin experiments were performed at different times using different library preparation protocols to rule out contamination. What the study reported, not specific to this receptor: Fewer insertions were carried by abundant cord blood beta clonotypes, a similar but weaker trend appeared in young adult naive repertoires, and no such trend appeared in memory repertoires. Because the same donors could not be followed over many years, conclusions were based on cross-sectional statistical analysis. Invariant T cells such as MAIT and iNKT could partly confound zero-insertion analyses, although diverse VJ usage argued against such confounding for most clonotypes. Compared with coincidental sharing between unrelated individuals, out-of-frame TCR alpha sequences shared between twins showed an excess of sequences with low generation probability. Excess twin sharing in beta out-of-frame sequences was weaker because fewer shared sequences lowered the signal-to-noise ratio. Out-of-frame TCR alpha sharing in monozygotic twins was systematically underestimated by recombination models, whereas sharing between unrelated individuals was in agreement with the recombination models.

This clonotype showed up just a few times. No cognate antigen has been identified for it. No much larger clone is present one base from it, and per-base qualities are unavailable. Trimming removed 4 bases from V and 15 bases from J; the gene matches leave 9 bases unexplained. From a lookup of the germline V gene (reference sequence), CDR1 and CDR2 are SEHNR and FQNEAQ. The CDR3 runs 13 residues from the cysteine to the phenylalanine. Only the CDR3 part of the read is kept: 39 bases, read in frame from the first base. Every donor was a healthy Caucasian. Three pairs of female monozygotic twins, all aged about 18 to 30 years, made up the twin cohort. Peripheral blood mononuclear cells were used as the source from which RNA for TCR libraries was isolated. Library construction relied on 5' RACE. For sequencing, an Illumina HiSeq 2000 was employed. A universal primer binding site was introduced by template switching, and a unique molecular identifier was present in the final cDNA, enabling accurate counting of TCR cDNA molecules. Specific primers in the conserved constant-segment region were used to synthesize first-strand cDNA for the TCR alpha and beta chains. Each cDNA library was double barcoded, with a SMART-Mk sample barcode plus Illumina barcodes, to control for contamination. TruSeq adapter sequences, together with Illumina sample barcodes, were added in two successive PCR steps. The Illumina HiSeq platform was used with custom primers to sequence TCR alpha and beta cDNA libraries. As for the authors' bioinformatics: MiGEC processed the raw reads to extract unique molecular identifiers, while MiXCR was used to determine the CDR3 positions. Recombination models were inferred per individual with the repgenHMM and IGoR tools using an EM algorithm. The analysis of shared clonotypes was done with the tcR package in R, with sharing normalized by the product of cloneset sizes. To study raw recombination free of thymic and clonal selection effects, out-of-frame nonproductive sequences were analyzed. TCRdb handled the public reads itself, with Q25 trimming in fastp and clone calling in MiXCR, and kept productive beta chains. All rows with the same CDR3 protein become a single entry with the most common DNA and genes. These V and J calls rely on TCRdb rather than the paper's analysis. A total of over 600,000 distinct CDR3 sequences appear in this sample, less than 25% of them only once. Around 4.5% of the sample rests with the top ten.

In addition, the sample was reused for a study of T cells expressing NK-cell markers. The second publication reports: TCR beta-chain repertoires were profiled in sorted CD3+CD56+NKG2C+, CD3+CD56+NKG2C- and CD3+CD56-NKG2C+ T-cell subsets from about 8 donors. Among the eight sequenced donors, seven were HCMV-seropositive and one was HCMV-seronegative. To restrict sorting to alphabetaTCR-expressing T cells, an anti-gammadeltaTCR antibody was added in several experiments. In a handful of donors, the dominant CD3+CD56+NKG2C+ clonotypes were found to rank among the top 10 CD8+ clonotypes and to make up about 1.0-7.5% of CD8+ T cells. Those dominant clonotypes were again the most abundant among CD3+CD56-NKG2C+ cells in four donors, at roughly 28.3-60.1%. It remained unclear whether the expanded NKG2C-expressing T cell clones were specific for HCMV antigens. All eight donors whose samples were sequenced were randomly selected healthy volunteers, three of them men and five women. A commercial ELISA kit detecting HCMV-specific IgG in serum was used to determine HCMV serostatus. For six donors, unsorted PBMC were also used to sequence bulk peripheral blood T-cell repertoires. MIGEC handled demultiplexing of the reads and grouping by UMI, while MiTCR was used to assemble and quantify clonotypes. To exclude erroneous sequences, any TCR cDNA sequence not supported by at least two reads was discarded. Downstream repertoire analysis used the tcR package, and clonotypes were matched across fractions by CDR3 nucleotide sequence plus V segment. VDJmatch was used to annotate antigen specificity against VDJdb, with one amino acid substitution allowed in CDR3.

The material sequenced was PBMCs. This chain joins TRBV7-9 to TRBJ2-1; TRBD1 aligns with 10 central bases. The clonotype originates from a woman aged 18-29 years in good health. The CDR3 region reads CASSSRTGGFTFF. In nucleotide form, the sequence is TGTGCCAGCAGCTCACGGACAGGGGGATTTACGTTCTTC.